This T cell receptor (beta chain) was captured in a study of CD8 T cells in ankylosing spondylitis. The study's findings and limits: As reported, disease-linked clones showed significant enrichment in matched ankylosing spondylitis synovial fluid.

The CDR3 runs to 13 residues. Germline-derived CDR1 and CDR2 are DFQATT and SNEGSKA (reference sequence). Trimming at V came to 6 bases and at J to 0 bases, leaving 1 base not matched to a gene. Only a few counts were recorded for this clonotype. The antigen is not known. Using its own MiXCR run on the 5' RACE reads, TCRdb lists one record per CDR3 protein. The sample yields a few hundred thousand distinct CDR3 sequences, about 18% seen once. The sample was blood, either unsorted or a sorted T cell fraction (not recorded which). V usage is TRBV20-1 and J usage is TRBJ2-3; TRBD2 matches at 9 bases. The TCR comes from a male donor with ankylosing spondylitis or in good health (not recorded which). Here the CDR3 reads CSASGRSTDTQYF. The CDR3 DNA sequence: TGCAGTGCCAGCGGGAGGAGCACAGATACGCAGTATTTT.